The clone carrying this T cell receptor (beta chain) occurred once. Participants had their cohort set by participant-reported clinical history. The sample is drawn from a study of blood T cell repertoires in COVID-19. Germline-derived CDR1 and CDR2 are MDHEN and SYDVKM. Trimming cost V 6 bases and J 0 bases, with 17 bases left between them. The CDR3 contains 17 residues. In the study's own analysis: Nucleated cell number was recorded as an estimate derived from reference gene primer amplification. Some clones are missing from TCRdb's copy, which holds only in-frame ones; the method was immunoSEQ multiplex PCR. The V and J calls and clone size come from that table; D and trimming were worked out from the DNA. The sample records over 150,000 clones, approximately 82% being singletons.

This TCR came from a woman between 45 and 60 years old who had recovered from COVID-19. Sequenced material: PBMCs or T cells enriched from blood (not recorded which). The chain recombines TRBV28 with TRBJ1-4; no firm D call. CDR3 nucleotides: TGTGCCAGCAGCCCTCCCCCCCCTAGGACAACTAATGAAAAACTGTTTTTT. This encodes CASSPPPPRTTNEKLFF.